A selection of T cell receptor beta chains follows, all from one sample in a study of blood T cell repertoires in COVID-19. Sequencing was performed with immunoSEQ multiplex PCR; in TCRdb, only in-frame clones are kept and a portion is missing. The table lists roughly 320,000 clones, 75% to 85% of them singletons. The sample was peripheral blood. Source of these receptors: a human donor in a cohort sampled during active COVID-19. The CDR3 runs from the conserved cysteine through the conserved F or W. Fields, in order: J gene, V gene, D gene, CDR3 protein. The D gene is left open where the match is weak.

>TRBJ1-6|TRBV4-1|NA
CASSSRDNENSPLHF
>TRBJ2-7|TRBV2|TRBD1
CANQQGAREQYF
>TRBJ2-2|TRBV15|NA
CATSRNGGAGELFF
>TRBJ2-3|TRBV4-2|NA
CASSQSFAGYGADTQYF
>TRBJ2-7|TRBV2|TRBD1
CASSEMGQTYEQYF
>TRBJ1-4|TRBV3-1/TRBV3-2|NA
CASSQVQDTNEKLFF
>TRBJ2-5|TRBV9|NA
CASSEHEETQYF
>TRBJ1-6|TRBV7-9|NA
CASSLSGSFSSYNSPLHF
>TRBJ1-1|TRBV9|TRBD1
CASSAGQASNTEAFF
>TRBJ2-1|TRBV3-1/TRBV3-2|TRBD2
CASSQTSGYNEQFF
>TRBJ1-3|TRBV29-1|NA
CSVATGFSGNTIYF
>TRBJ1-6|TRBV9|NA
CASSSIWGESPLHF
>TRBJ1-1|TRBV7-3|NA
CASSAKKNTEAFF
>TRBJ1-1|TRBV7-9|NA
CASSLYPQDERDTEAFF
>TRBJ1-5|TRBV6-1|TRBD1
CASSEFSGTGDRKPQHF
>TRBJ2-1|TRBV7-9|NA
CASSLVGGFYEQFF
>TRBJ2-2|TRBV5-1|TRBD2
CASSLAILGRDTGELFF
>TRBJ2-5|TRBV7-8|NA
CASSLASLQETQYF
>TRBJ2-1|TRBV24-1|TRBD1
CATSDRTGLYNEQFF
>TRBJ1-1|TRBV6-5|NA
CAAGQFMNTEAFF
>TRBJ2-7|TRBV3-1/TRBV3-2|TRBD2
CASSHGGVHEQYF
>TRBJ1-1|TRBV11-2|NA
CASSFQRLPVAEAFF
>TRBJ1-2|TRBV24-1|NA
CAVEDSWSYTF
>TRBJ2-1|TRBV29-1|NA
CSAIGQNNEQFF
>TRBJ1-6|TRBV27|TRBD1
CASSLTTGGGNSPLHF